This T cell receptor (beta chain) appears in the sequencing data of a study of cytomegalovirus exposure and HLA in healthy donors. The study, taken as a whole, reports: Researchers reported in a later analysis that a missense DCLRE1C variant was tied to TCR beta V- and J-gene trimming. An analysis done earlier found most TCR beta V segments productive about 90% or about 30% of the time. In vitro experiments confirmed that a few CMV-associated chains were specific for CMV antigens.

Trimming took 1 base from V and 9 from J, leaving 12 bases between them. Looked up from germline, CDR1 is MGHRA and CDR2 is YSYEKL. This CDR3 contains 13 residues. PCR used 60 Vbeta primers and 13 Jbeta primers. Sequencing used immunoSEQ multiplex PCR; TCRdb keeps in-frame clones, though not all of them. The table shows almost 65,000 clones, with roughly 73% occurring only once. About this clone: Its matching antigen is unknown.

The material sequenced was PBMCs. This clonotype was sampled from a male donor in good health and CMV-seropositive. This chain uses TRBV4-1 with TRBJ1-2; D ambiguous. The CDR3 here is CASSQATGERYTF. Here the CDR3 DNA reads TGCGCCAGCAGCCAAGCTACCGGAGAACGCTACACCTTC.